This passage covers 28 T cell receptor beta chains from one sample sequenced in a study of T cells in Graves' hyperthyroidism and ophthalmopathy. Regions amplified from RNA transcripts were the TCR beta CDR3 regions. RT-PCR in the first round (using the HTBI primer set) targeted the TCR CDR3. Each CDR3 protein gets one entry after TCRdb re-called the multiplex PCR reads with MiXCR. This repertoire shows about 350,000 distinct CDR3 sequences, about 15% found once; its top ten account for more than 30%. Sequenced sample: blood. The source of these receptors is a woman in her 30s with Graves' hyperthyroidism that later progressed to Graves' ophthalmopathy.

This clonotype was counted only a few times. The V call is TRBV4-1, the J call TRBJ2-5; maybe TRBD2 (5 bases). V gave up 0 bases and J gave up 5 bases, with 10 bases separating them. The CDR3 consists of 14 residues. Germline V gene data show CDR1 as MGHRA and CDR2 as YSYEKL. As DNA, the CDR3 is TGCGCCAGCAGCCAAGAATCTAGCTGGGAGACCCAGTACTTC. It translates to CASSQESSWETQYF.

In nucleotides, the CDR3 is TGCGCCAGCAGCCAAATACGCGGCCCATCTCTAGCGGGAGTTCTCTACGAGCAGTACTTC. Translating gives CASSQIRGPSLAGVLYEQYF. The genes are TRBV4-1 and TRBJ2-7; the match to TRBD2 covers 10 bases. J lost 3 bases, V lost 2 bases, and 19 bases had no gene match. The CDR3 is 20 residues long. Germline V gene lookup returns CDR1 MGHRA and CDR2 YSYEKL.

This clonotype was observed a handful of times. The chain joins TRBV4-1 to TRBJ2-3; the match to TRBD2 covers 9 bases. This CDR3 is built from 16 residues. V lost 1 base, J lost 9 bases, and 11 bases stayed unmatched. Germline V gene lookup returns CDR1 MGHRA and CDR2 YSYEKL. CDR3 bases: TGCGCCAGCAGCCAAGGGGTAGCGGGAGCCTCGGGAACGCAGTATTTT. Amino acid sequence: CASSQGVAGASGTQYF.

This clonotype has ten or more counts. The chain recombines TRBV20-1 with TRBJ1-6; D uncertain. The CDR3 has 16 amino acids. The germline CDR1 and CDR2 sequences are DFQATT and SNEGSKA (reference sequence). V was trimmed by 0 bases and J by 8 bases, leaving 17 bases between them. CDR3 sequence (DNA): TGCAGTGCTAGAGATGCGGCCCGAGGGATGGATTCACCCCTCCACTTT. This encodes CSARDAARGMDSPLHF.

This clonotype was seen many times. The gene calls are TRBV5-1 and TRBJ2-1; no definite D call. Trimming stripped 0 bases from V and 5 bases from J, with 12 bases between. The CDR3 is 15 amino acids. The germline V gene has CDR1 SGHRS and CDR2 YFSETQ. CDR3 protein: CASSLALSSHNEQFF. The CDR3 nucleotides are TGCGCCAGCAGCTTGGCTTTGTCGAGTCACAATGAGCAGTTCTTC.

This clonotype was picked up many times. This chain uses TRBV18 with TRBJ1-1; D is undetermined. Germline V gives CDR1 KGHSH, CDR2 LQKENI. Between the trimmed V and J ends, which lost 3 bases and 6 bases, there was a span of 14 bases. The CDR3 length is 14 residues. The CDR3, as DNA: TGTGCCAGCTCACCCCTGAGCGGCTACGCTGAAGCTTTCTTT. It specifies CASSPLSGYAEAFF.

This clonotype occurred many times. This CDR3 reads CASSPGTDPQETQYF. In DNA form, the CDR3 reads TGCGCCAGCAGTCCGGGGACGGATCCTCAAGAGACCCAGTACTTC. The V and J genes are TRBV5-1 and TRBJ2-5; the D call may be TRBD1 or TRBD2 (5 bases each). V was shortened by 5 bases and J by 2 bases, with 16 bases between the two germline ends. The CDR3 runs 15 residues. In germline, CDR1 is SGHRS, CDR2 YFSETQ.

The chain employs TRBV19 and TRBJ2-1; 10 positions match TRBD2. This CDR3 spans 13 amino acids. The germline V gene has CDR1 LNHDA and CDR2 SQIVND (reference sequence). The V segment lost 6 bases and the J segment 14 bases; nucleotides outside the gene matches: 10. The CDR3 bases are TGTGCCAGTAGCCGGGATAGCGGGAGGTATAAGTTCTTC. This encodes CASSRDSGRYKFF. Full variable domain (remainder filled in from reference TRBV19 and TRBJ2-1): DGGITQSPKYLFRKEGQNVTLSCEQNLNHDAMYWYRQDPGQGLRLIYYSQIVNDFQKGDIAEGYSVSREKKESFPLTVTSAQKNPTAFYLCASSRDSGRYKFFGPGTRLTVL.

The CDR3 here is CSVEDPGGRNGYTF. CDR3 DNA sequence: TGCAGCGTTGAAGATCCGGGGGGTCGGAATGGCTACACCTTC. The V and J genes are TRBV29-1 and TRBJ1-2, with D perhaps TRBD1 (5 bases). Trimming removed 0 bases from V and 6 bases from J, with 14 bases in between. There are 14 residues in the CDR3. From germline, CDR1 is SQVTM and CDR2 ANQGSEA.

This clonotype was found many times. V is TRBV27 and J is TRBJ1-1, with D tentatively TRBD1 (5 bases). V dropped 5 bases and J dropped 5 bases, with 12 bases sitting between them. Germline V gene sequence: CDR1 MNHEY, CDR2 SMNVEV (reference sequence). CDR3 length equals 13 residues. For the CDR3, the DNA is TGTGCCAGCAGTCGGCAGGGACGGACTGAAGCTTTCTTT. The encoded protein is CASSRQGRTEAFF.

This clonotype was picked up many times. The rearrangement links TRBV7-8 to TRBJ2-7; D is perhaps TRBD2 (6 bases). Per germline, CDR1 SGHVS and CDR2 FQNEAQ. The germline V and J ends were trimmed by 4 bases and 3 bases, with 13 bases remaining between them. CDR3 length equals 14 residues. Here the CDR3 DNA reads TGTGCCAGCAGCTCCCCCGGGACTGACTACGAGCAGTACTTC. Protein product: CASSSPGTDYEQYF.

The chain uses TRBV9 and TRBJ2-2; 7 bases are shared with TRBD1. This CDR3 is 15 amino acids long. Germline-derived CDR1 and CDR2 are SGDLS and YYNGEE. J gave up 4 bases and V 3 bases, and 6 bases lay outside the gene matches. The CDR3 sequence is CASSETGSGTGELFF. In nucleotides, the CDR3 is TGTGCCAGCAGCGAGACAGGGAGTGGCACCGGGGAGCTGTTTTTT.

This clonotype was recorded many times. CDR3 in amino acids: CASASGLMETQYF. The CDR3 DNA reads as TGTGCCAGCGCCTCGGGGCTGATGGAGACCCAGTACTTC. This sequence joins TRBV2 and TRBJ2-5, with D tentatively TRBD1 or TRBD2 (5 bases each). The germline V gene encodes CDR1 SNHLY and CDR2 FYNNEI. Trimming stripped 8 bases from V and 5 bases from J, with 15 bases between. This CDR3 is built from 13 residues.

This clonotype was seen a handful of times. This chain joins TRBV25-1 and TRBJ2-3; 8 bases are a match to TRBD2. Per germline, CDR1 MGHDK and CDR2 SYGVNS. Trimming at V came to 1 base and at J to 4 bases, leaving 7 bases not matched to a gene. The CDR3 consists of 16 residues. CDR3 protein: CASSELGLGLSDTQYF. DNA of the CDR3: TGTGCCAGCAGTGAATTGGGACTAGGACTTTCAGATACGCAGTATTTT.

The table lists this clonotype with a few counts. V usage is TRBV5-1 and J usage is TRBJ2-2; the match to TRBD2 covers 7 bases. Losses at the gene ends were 3 bases for V and 0 bases for J; bases not matched to a gene: 5. Germline V CDR1 and CDR2: SGHRS, YFSETQ. The CDR3 spans 16 residues. The CDR3 spells CASSYKAGPNTGELFF. CDR3 bases: TGCGCCAGCAGCTACAAAGCGGGACCGAACACCGGGGAGCTGTTTTTT. Filled out from reference TRBV5-1 and TRBJ2-2, the complete variable domain reads KAGVTQTPRYLIKTRGQQVTLSCSPISGHRSVSWYQQTPGQGLQFLFEYFSETQRNKGNFPGRFSGRQFSNSRSEMNVSTLELGDSALYLCASSYKAGPNTGELFFGEGSRLTVL.

The sample holds many counts of this clonotype. The chain uses TRBV27 and TRBJ2-7, with D perhaps being TRBD1 or TRBD2 (6 bases each). CDR3 length: 16 amino acids. V was pared by 2 bases and J by 2 bases, with 16 bases between. Germline V gives CDR1 MNHEY, CDR2 SMNVEV (reference sequence). CDR3 in amino acids: CASSLSAGTRAYEQYF. CDR3 coding DNA: TGTGCCAGCAGTTTAAGTGCGGGGACACGTGCCTACGAGCAGTACTTC.

Ten or more counts support this clonotype. The chain recombines TRBV11-2 with TRBJ2-7; 8 nucleotides agree with TRBD1. Germline V gives CDR1 SGHAT, CDR2 FQNNGV. The CDR3 runs to 15 residues. J lost 3 bases, V lost 1 base, and 5 bases had no gene match. The CDR3 nucleotides read TGTGCCAGCAGCTTAGTCTCCGGGACAGGCTACGAGCAGTACTTC. Residues: CASSLVSGTGYEQYF.

In this sample, this clonotype turned up a few times. The chain uses TRBV6-1 and TRBJ1-5; 8 bases agree with TRBD1. CDR1 is MNHNS, CDR2 SASEGT, per germline. The V segment lost 6 bases and the J segment 7 bases; nucleotides outside the gene matches: 8. CDR3 size: 14 residues. DNA of the CDR3: TGTGCCAGCAGGGGGGGTGGACAGGGCCAGCCCCAGCATTTT. Amino acid sequence: CASRGGGQGQPQHF.

Many counts were recorded for this clonotype. The CDR3 DNA sequence: TGTGCCTGGACAACGGGGGCCAACACTGAAGCTTTCTTT. Residues: CAWTTGANTEAFF. This rearrangement joins TRBV30 to TRBJ1-1, with D possibly TRBD1 on 6 matching bases. Germline V gene data show CDR1 as GTSNPN and CDR2 as SVGIG (reference sequence). With 4 bases removed from V and 2 bases from J, the gap between germline ends came to 11 bases. The CDR3 has 13 residues.

The V call is TRBV15, the J call TRBJ1-5, with D unclear. This CDR3 has 16 residues. V was pared by 0 bases and J by 2 bases, with 11 bases between. The germline gives CDR1 LNHNV, CDR2 YYDKDF (reference sequence). CDR3 sequence: CATSRDRSGGNQPQHF. Written as DNA, the CDR3 is TGTGCCACCAGCAGAGATCGGAGTGGCGGCAATCAGCCCCAGCATTTT. Looking up the rest from reference TRBV15 and TRBJ1-5 gives the full variable domain: DAMVIQNPRYQVTQFGKPVTLSCSQTLNHNVMYWYQQKSSQAPKLLFHYYDKDFNNEADTPDNFQSRRPNTSFCFLDIRSPGLGDTAMYLCATSRDRSGGNQPQHFGDGTRLSIL.

This clonotype was observed many times. The chain employs TRBV10-3 and TRBJ2-2; 11 nucleotides line up with TRBD2. J gave up 1 base and V 11 bases, and 6 bases lay outside the gene matches. Germline V CDR1 and CDR2: ENHRY, SYGVKD. The CDR3 spans 15 residues. Here the CDR3 DNA reads TGTGCCTCGAGACTAGCGGGACGGAACACCGGGGAGCTGTTTTTT. It codes for CASRLAGRNTGELFF.

In this sample, this clonotype turned up a few times. The rearrangement joins TRBV27 to TRBJ2-3; 9 bases agree with TRBD1. The V and J ends lost 1 base and 3 bases, in that order; junction bases with no gene match: 5. The CDR3 sequence is 16 residues long. Germline V CDR1 and CDR2: MNHEY, SMNVEV (reference sequence). This chain's CDR3 is CASSLLLDRGTDTQYF. The CDR3 DNA is TGTGCCAGCAGTTTATTGTTGGACAGGGGAACAGATACGCAGTATTTT.

This clonotype was observed many times. The V gene is TRBV2, the J gene TRBJ1-2, with TRBD1 matching 7 bases. Germline CDR1 SNHLY, CDR2 FYNNEI. The V gene end was trimmed by 6 bases and the J gene end by 3 bases; junction bases not matched to a gene: 4. The CDR3 covers 13 residues. The CDR3 DNA reads TGTGCCAGCAGGAGGGGGCGTGACTATGGCTACACCTTC. Its translation is CASRRGRDYGYTF.

This clonotype was detected only a few times. The J gene is TRBJ2-7, the V gene TRBV7-9; 9 nucleotides align to TRBD1. The germline V gene encodes CDR1 SEHNR and CDR2 FQNEAQ (reference sequence). V lost 3 bases to trimming and J lost 5 bases; unmatched junction nucleotides: 5. The CDR3 covers 14 residues. CDR3: CASSFDGTGNEQYF. The CDR3 DNA reads TGTGCCAGCAGCTTTGACGGGACAGGGAACGAGCAGTACTTC.

On this clonotype: A much larger clone is a single base away; this may be a read error. The chain's CDR3 is CASSPTLGGSVDQPQHF. The DNA for the CDR3 is TGTGCCAGTAGCCCCACCTTGGGGGGCAGCGTCGATCAGCCCCAGCATTTT. The rearrangement links TRBV19 to TRBJ1-5; maybe TRBD1 (6 bases). Germline CDR1 is LNHDA and CDR2 is SQIVND (reference sequence). V lost 6 bases and J 5 bases, leaving 23 bases between the germline ends. The CDR3 sequence is 17 residues long.

This clonotype was detected ten times or more. This rearrangement joins TRBV5-1 to TRBJ2-7, with a possible D match to TRBD2 (6 bases). V was trimmed by 1 base and J by 2 bases, leaving 13 bases between them. Germline-derived CDR1 and CDR2 are SGHRS and YFSETQ. The CDR3 consists of 15 residues. CDR3 residues: CASSLSTGETYEQYF. DNA for the CDR3: TGCGCCAGCAGCTTGTCAACGGGAGAAACCTACGAGCAGTACTTC. Drawing the rest from reference TRBV5-1 and TRBJ2-7, the complete variable domain is KAGVTQTPRYLIKTRGQQVTLSCSPISGHRSVSWYQQTPGQGLQFLFEYFSETQRNKGNFPGRFSGRQFSNSRSEMNVSTLELGDSALYLCASSLSTGETYEQYFGPGTRLTVT.

The CDR3 region is CASSSGTGLQRGPQHF. For the CDR3, the DNA is TGTGCCAGCAGCTCCGGGACAGGACTACAGAGAGGGCCCCAGCATTTT. The rearrangement joins TRBV13 to TRBJ1-5; 8 positions match TRBD1. The CDR3 is 16 residues long. V lost 4 bases, J lost 9 bases, and 14 bases stayed unmatched. Germline V gives CDR1 PRHDT, CDR2 FYEKMQ (reference sequence).

This clonotype came up many times. This chain connects TRBV30 to TRBJ2-5; D not resolved. Germline V gene data show CDR1 as GTSNPN and CDR2 as SVGIG (reference sequence). CDR3 length: 12 amino acids. With 0 bases removed from V and 5 bases from J, the gap between germline ends came to 7 bases. CDR3 sequence: CAWSVFGETQYF. CDR3 nucleotides: TGTGCCTGGAGTGTTTTCGGGGAGACCCAGTACTTC.